This TCR beta chain was found in a study of T cell responses to AZD1222 COVID-19 vaccine (dated by TCRdb to the early 2020s). Turning to the overall study: A total of just over 230 trial participants underwent TCR sequencing, of whom some 210 received two doses of AZD1222 and some 26 received two doses of the MenACWY control vaccine. Trial participants were enrolled by age into subgroups of 18-55, 56-69 and 70-plus years, and approximately 150, 30 and 60 TCR-sequenced participants, respectively, were included in these subgroups. General findings and caveats noted by the study authors: Because no samples from the day 14 peak response were available, repertoires could be characterized only after the peak T cell response. Conclusions about previously exposed vaccinees are limited because only five to seven AZD1222 recipients were SARS-CoV-2 seropositive at baseline. Epitopes outside the regions mutated in the B.1.351 and B.1.1.7 variants were reportedly recognized by nearly half of the unique spike-specific TCRs. The 56-69-year group was small, and its depth increase did not reach significance, likely because of low power. A significant rise in spike-specific TCR breadth and depth was observed after two AZD1222 doses relative to day 0 and relative to MenACWY recipients. The vaccine-associated CD4 TCRs covered the entire spike protein, and the dominant responses fell in regions 160-218 and 743-854. Participants were mostly white British, with more females than males. The authors suggested clonal diversity may have been underestimated.

The trim is 1 base for V and 2 bases for J, with a gap of 5 bases between the germline ends. According to the germline V gene (reference sequence), CDR1 reads LGHDT and CDR2 reads YNNKEL. Taken from cysteine to phenylalanine, the CDR3 has 13 residues. Only the CDR3 part of the read is kept: 39 bases, read in frame from the first base. As for this clone: Its antigen specificity is not known. Base-call qualities are not available, and no considerably larger clone is one nucleotide away.

The time point label, as the study defines it: about 28 days (+/-7) after the second vaccine dose. Because spike-specific TCR depth and breadth did not differ between the two schedules, AZD1222 recipients who got a second dose at roughly 4 weeks were pooled with those who got a second dose at roughly 12 weeks. Vaccinee samples came from UK trials COV001 and COV002, including a single-blind randomized controlled phase 2/3 trial of AZD1222 (ChAdOx1 nCoV-19) in healthy adults. For TCRbeta chain sequencing, PBMC samples were collected from trial participants at day 0 and at day 28 after the second dose. The CDR3 regions of human TCRbeta chains were subjected to immunosequencing. Per the source publication's procedure: Repertoire TCRs were matched against a reference library of SARS-CoV-2-specific TCRs generated with the MIRA antigen-specificity platform. Breadth meant the fraction of unique TCRs that were SARS-CoV-2-associated, whereas depth meant the fraction of total T cells that were SARS-CoV-2-associated. Using the MIRA data, each spike-specific TCR was assigned both to the spike region to which the TCR was reactive and to a CD4 or CD8 class. Log10-transformed breadth and depth values were compared by one-way ANOVA with Sidak's multiple comparisons tests. TCRdb retrieved this table from immuneACCESS and kept in-frame rearrangements only. Not all clones are present; in checked studies, unresolved V genes account for under half, and no reason is known for the remainder. The DNA gave D and trimming, while V, J and clone size come from that table. The sample data list around 80,000 clones, and 75% to 95% of these were observed just once. Clones ranked in the top ten supply approximately 8% of the sample.

Material: peripheral blood, obtained 28 days after the second AZD1222 dose. The sequence derives from an adult who received the AZD1222 COVID-19 vaccine. The chain links TRBV3-1 (or the pseudogene TRBV3-2) with TRBJ2-5, with the D gene too uncertain to name. The CDR3 protein sequence reads: CASSQGGQETQYF. The sequence in DNA is TGTGCCAGCAGCCAAGGTGGACAAGAGACCCAGTACTTC.